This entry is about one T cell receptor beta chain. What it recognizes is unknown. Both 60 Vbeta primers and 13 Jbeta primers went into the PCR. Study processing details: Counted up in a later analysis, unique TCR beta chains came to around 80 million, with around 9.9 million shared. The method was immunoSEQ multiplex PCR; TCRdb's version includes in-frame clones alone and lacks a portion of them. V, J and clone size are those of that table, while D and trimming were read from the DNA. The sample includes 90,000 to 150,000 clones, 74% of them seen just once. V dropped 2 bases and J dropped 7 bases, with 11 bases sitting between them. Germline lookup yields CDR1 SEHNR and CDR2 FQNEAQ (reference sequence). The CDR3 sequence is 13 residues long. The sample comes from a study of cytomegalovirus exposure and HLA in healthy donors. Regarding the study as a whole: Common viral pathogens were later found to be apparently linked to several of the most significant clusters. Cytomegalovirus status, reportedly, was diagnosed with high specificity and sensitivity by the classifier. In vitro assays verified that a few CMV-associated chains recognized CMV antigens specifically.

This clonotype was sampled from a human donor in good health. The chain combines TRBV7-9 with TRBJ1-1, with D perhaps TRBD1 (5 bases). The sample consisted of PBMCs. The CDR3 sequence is CASSLLGPDEAFF. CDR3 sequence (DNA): TGTGCCAGCAGCTTATTGGGGCCCGATGAAGCTTTCTTT. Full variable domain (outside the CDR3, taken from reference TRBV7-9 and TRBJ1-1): DTGVSQNPRHKITKRGQNVTFRCDPISEHNRLYWYRQTLGQGPEFLTYFQNEAQLEKSRLLSDRFSAERPKGSFSTLEIQRTEQGDSAMYLCASSLLGPDEAFFGQGTRLTVV.